The 22 T cell receptor beta chains below come from one sample, sequenced in a study of CD8 T cells in Susac syndrome. The authors reverse transcribed 0.5 to 1 ug RNA with random hexamers. TCRdb fed the immunoSEQ multiplex PCR reads into MiXCR, producing one record per CDR3 protein. The sample holds about 210,000 distinct CDR3 sequences, about 95% seen once. Material for sequencing was CD4+ T cells from PBMCs. Receptor source: a human donor in good health.

The chain has TRBV20-1 and TRBJ1-2, with 10 bases identical to TRBD1. This CDR3 is 13 amino acids long. The germline CDR1 and CDR2 sequences are DFQATT and SNEGSKA (reference sequence). With 0 bases clipped from V and 6 bases from J, the junction kept 1 base outside the gene matches. The CDR3 sequence is CSARETGGNGYTF. In DNA, the CDR3 is TGCAGTGCTAGAGAGACAGGGGGCAATGGCTACACCTTC.

The gene calls are TRBV28 and TRBJ2-1; no clear D gene. The ends were cut back, 10 bases at V and 2 bases at J, with 6 bases in the middle. The CDR3 contains 11 residues. Germline V gene lookup returns CDR1 MDHEN and CDR2 SYDVKM. In nucleotides, the CDR3 is TGTGCCACTGGGACCTACAATGAGCAGTTCTTC. It yields the protein CATGTYNEQFF.

The V gene is TRBV7-2, the J gene TRBJ2-7, with D perhaps being TRBD1 or TRBD2 (5 bases each). Trimming cost V 7 bases and J 1 base, with 14 bases left between them. The CDR3 consists of 14 residues. Germline CDR1 SGHTA, CDR2 FQGNSA. CDR3 protein: CASNPGRASYEQYF. The CDR3, as DNA: TGTGCCAGCAACCCGGGACGGGCATCCTACGAGCAGTACTTC.

The chain recombines TRBV15 with TRBJ2-7; D tentatively reads TRBD1 or TRBD2 (6 bases each). The germline V and J ends were trimmed by 0 bases and 0 bases, with 21 bases remaining between them. The germline CDR1 and CDR2 sequences are LNHNV and YYDKDF (reference sequence). CDR3 length: 19 amino acids. This CDR3 is CATSRDDGGGRGGSYEQYV. In nucleotides, the CDR3 is TGTGCCACCAGCAGAGATGACGGTGGAGGCAGGGGAGGCTCCTACGAGCAGTACGTC.

This clonotype was recorded once. Here the CDR3 reads CSAADNEQFF. Here the CDR3 DNA reads TGCAGTGCTGCAGACAATGAGCAGTTCTTC. The chain carries TRBV20-1 and TRBJ2-1, with unresolved D. The length of the CDR3 is 10 residues. The germline CDR1 and CDR2 sequences are DFQATT and SNEGSKA (reference sequence). V was pared by 5 bases and J by 5 bases, with 4 bases between.

This rearrangement joins TRBV7-9 to TRBJ2-7, with unresolved D. V was shortened by 1 base and J by 6 bases, with 7 bases between the two germline ends. Germline CDR1 is SEHNR and CDR2 is FQNEAQ (reference sequence). CDR3 length: 12 residues. DNA for the CDR3: TGTGCCAGCAGCTTAGGGGTAGGCGAGCAGTACGTC. Protein product: CASSLGVGEQYV.

V is TRBV25-1 and J is TRBJ1-1; no definite D call. Trimming stripped 5 bases from V and 3 bases from J, with 10 bases between. The CDR3 has 13 amino acids. Germline-derived CDR1 and CDR2 are MGHDK and SYGVNS. CDR3 in amino acids: CASSSSGDTEAFF. The DNA of the CDR3 is TGTGCCAGCAGTTCATCCGGGGACACTGAAGCTTTCTTT.

The rearrangement joins TRBV6-5 to TRBJ2-1; D uncertain. The ends were cut back, 2 bases at V and 0 bases at J, with 17 bases in the middle. Germline V gene data show CDR1 as MNHEY and CDR2 as SVGAGI. This CDR3 comprises 18 residues. The CDR3 DNA reads TGTGCCAGCAGTTACAATACCGCGGACCTTAGCTCCTACAATGAGCAGTTCTTC. Translating it yields CASSYNTADLSSYNEQFF.

V gene TRBV4-3 combines with J gene TRBJ1-2, with TRBD1 matching 7 bases. This CDR3 has 14 amino acids. The V gene's germline CDR1 is LGHNA and CDR2 YSLEER. V gave up 2 bases and J gave up 6 bases; unmatched junction bases: 6. CDR3: CASSQMQGDHGYTF. The CDR3 nucleotides read TGCGCCAGCAGCCAAATGCAGGGGGACCATGGCTACACCTTC.

V is TRBV28 and J is TRBJ1-1; 7 bases map to TRBD1. J was trimmed by 6 bases and V by 11 bases; bases with no gene match: 6. The CDR3 is 11 amino acids. CDR1 is MDHEN, CDR2 SYDVKM, per germline. CDR3 DNA sequence: TGTGCCGGTCGACAGGGCCCTGAAGCTTTCTTT. Amino acid sequence: CAGRQGPEAFF.

The V call is TRBV29-1, the J call TRBJ2-3; a weak D match, TRBD2 (5 bases). This CDR3 contains 12 residues. Germline CDR1 and CDR2: SQVTM and ANQGSEA. V was pared by 4 bases and J by 2 bases, with 7 bases between. Written as DNA, the CDR3 is TGCAGCGTTGGTCGGGACACAGATACGCAGTATTTT. Its translation: CSVGRDTDTQYF.

CDR3 in amino acids: CASSARQFNQPQHF. The DNA for the CDR3 is TGTGCCAGCAGTGCCCGACAGTTCAATCAGCCCCAGCATTTT. J is TRBJ1-5 and V is TRBV25-1; TRBD1 might be the D (5 bases). The CDR3 has 14 amino acids. Germline V lookup: CDR1 MGHDK, CDR2 SYGVNS. V lost 4 bases and J lost 3, with 10 bases in between. Supplemented by reference TRBV25-1 and TRBJ1-5, the full variable domain reads EADIYQTPRYLVIGTGKKITLECSQTMGHDKMYWYQQDPGMELHLIHYSYGVNSTEKGDLSSESTVSRIRTEHFPLTLESARPSHTSQYLCASSARQFNQPQHFGDGTRLSIL.

This CDR3 reads CASGLTGANYGYTF. The CDR3 DNA is TGTGCTAGTGGTTTAACAGGAGCTAACTATGGCTACACCTTC. The chain uses TRBV12-5 and TRBJ1-2, with D possibly TRBD1 on 5 matching bases. Trimming took 3 bases from V and 0 from J, leaving 8 bases between them. Germline values: CDR1 LGHNT, CDR2 FRNRAP. The CDR3 has 14 residues.

The V gene is TRBV27, the J gene TRBJ2-3; 15 bases agree with TRBD2. This CDR3 comprises 19 residues. Per the germline V gene, CDR1 is MNHEY and CDR2 is SMNVEV (reference sequence). V lost 5 bases, J lost 0 bases, and 9 bases stayed unmatched. The CDR3 is CASSPRGLAGGPSTDTQYF. CDR3 in DNA: TGTGCCAGCAGTCCACGGGGACTAGCGGGGGGACCTAGCACAGATACGCAGTATTTT.

The genes are TRBV28 and TRBJ2-2; 8 bases are shared with TRBD2. This CDR3 region has 16 residues. V dropped 2 bases and J dropped 0; count of bases not matched to a gene: 2. Germline V gene sequence: CDR1 MDHEN, CDR2 SYDVKM. CDR3: CASSLTLAANTGELFF. DNA of the CDR3: TGTGCCAGCAGTTTAACACTAGCGGCGAACACCGGGGAGCTGTTTTTT.

The chain combines TRBV4-3 with TRBJ1-6; 7 positions agree with TRBD1. The germline CDR1 and CDR2 sequences are LGHNA and YSLEER. There are 15 residues in the CDR3. V dropped 4 bases and J dropped 7; count of bases not matched to a gene: 7. CDR3 bases: TGCGCCAGCAGCCGCACCGGGACAGAGAATTCACCCCTCCACTTT. It yields the protein CASSRTGTENSPLHF.

The J gene is TRBJ2-3, the V gene TRBV9; D is possibly TRBD1 (5 bases). CDR3 length equals 16 residues. Germline CDR1 SGDLS, CDR2 YYNGEE. V was clipped by 0 bases and J by 3 bases, with 14 bases between them. The DNA for the CDR3 is TGTGCCAGCAGCGTAGGGTTACAGGTGGTAACAGATACGCAGTATTTT. It codes for CASSVGLQVVTDTQYF.

J is TRBJ2-5 and V is TRBV6-5, with a weak D call TRBD2 (6 bases). V lost 5 bases and J lost 5, with 15 bases in between. Germline values: CDR1 MNHEY, CDR2 SVGAGI. CDR3 length: 14 amino acids. The CDR3 region has the DNA TGTGCCAGCAGTGGACTGGGGGGTAGGGAGACCCAGTACTTC. Amino acid sequence: CASSGLGGRETQYF.

The J gene is TRBJ1-2, the V gene TRBV20-1; perhaps TRBD1 as D (5 bases). Germline V gives CDR1 DFQATT, CDR2 SNEGSKA (reference sequence). The CDR3 length is 14 residues. V was shortened by 6 bases and J by 4 bases, with 18 bases between the two germline ends. The CDR3 sequence is CSASRGGEVYGYTF. CDR3 bases: TGCAGTGCCAGTCGGGGAGGGGAAGTCTATGGCTACACCTTC.

The chain recombines TRBV20-1 with TRBJ1-2; D might be TRBD1 (5 bases). Germline-derived CDR1 and CDR2 are DFQATT and SNEGSKA (reference sequence). V lost 0 bases and J 4 bases, leaving 12 bases between the germline ends. The CDR3 length is 14 residues. The CDR3 region has the DNA TGCAGTGCTAGAGAGATACGGGGGTTCTATGGCTACACCTTC. As protein: CSAREIRGFYGYTF.

The V gene is TRBV7-2, the J gene TRBJ2-5, with 8 bases fitting TRBD1. Per germline, CDR1 SGHTA and CDR2 FQGNSA. The CDR3 spans 16 residues. Losses at the gene ends were 1 base for V and 0 bases for J; bases not matched to a gene: 4. The CDR3 nucleotides read TGTGCCAGCAGCTTAGTCCCAGGGGGCTACCAAGAGACCCAGTACTTC. Residues: CASSLVPGGYQETQYF.

CDR3 sequence (DNA): TGTGCCAGCAGCGGCTCCTCAACAGGTTCCTACAATGAGCAGTTCTTC. Translation gives CASSGSSTGSYNEQFF. The chain uses TRBV7-7 and TRBJ2-1; possible D gene TRBD1, 5 bases. There are 16 residues in the CDR3. Trimming removed 5 bases from V and 1 base from J, with 15 bases in between. CDR1 is SSHAT and CDR2 is FNYEAQ in the germline V gene (reference sequence). Using reference TRBV7-7 and TRBJ2-1 for the parts outside the CDR3, the full variable domain is GAGVSQSPRYKVTKRGQDVTLRCDPISSHATLYWYQQALGQGPEFLTYFNYEAQPDKSGLPSDRFSAERPEGSISTLTIQRTEQRDSAMYRCASSGSSTGSYNEQFFGPGTRLTVL.